The sample holds a few counts of the clone carrying this TCR beta chain. Germline-derived CDR1 and CDR2 are MNHNS and SASEGT. The V gene end was trimmed by 6 bases and the J gene end by 2 bases; junction bases not matched to a gene: 10. This CDR3 is 15 amino acids long. These data are taken from a study of cytomegalovirus exposure and HLA in healthy donors. Across the whole study: Genotyping of under 500 donors showed that around 86% belonged to the Caucasian-associated ancestry cluster.

The PCR employed 60 Vbeta primers together with 13 Jbeta primers. TCRdb keeps only in-frame clones here, not all; method: immunoSEQ multiplex PCR. The profile shows around 230,000 clones, roughly 82% of them singletons. The sequenced sample was PBMCs. The receptor's source is a man in his forties in good health and CMV-seropositive. V and J are TRBV6-1 and TRBJ2-7; TRBD2 matches at 7 bases. CDR3 nucleotide sequence: TGTGCCAGCAGCGTAGGTGGGGACTACACCTACGAGCAGTACTTC. This translates into CASSVGGDYTYEQYF.